This TCR beta chain was retrieved from a study of cytomegalovirus exposure and HLA in healthy donors. Study as a whole: Earlier, some 180 million T cells were analyzed, and some 120 million unique TCR beta sequences were found among them. Clustering assigned approximately 79% of the approximately 430 genotyped donors to the Caucasian-associated ancestry cluster.

CDR1 is SGHRS, CDR2 YFSETQ, per germline. CDR3 length: 16 amino acids. Trimming took 4 bases from V and 2 from J; bases not matched to a gene: 4. Healthy bone marrow donors made up the donor group. In the PCR, 60 Vbeta and 13 Jbeta primers were used. Clones were sequenced by immunoSEQ multiplex PCR, and TCRdb holds only the in-frame ones, with some missing. In the table there are approximately 120,000 clones, 81% of which are singletons. The receptor's source is a woman aged 25 to 39 in good health and CMV-seronegative. Sequences were obtained from PBMCs. The chain combines TRBV5-1 with TRBJ2-1, with 12 nucleotides matching TRBD2. The CDR3, as DNA: TGCGCCAGCAGCAGCGGGACTAGCGGGCCCTACAATGAGCAGTTCTTC. Protein product: CASSSGTSGPYNEQFF.